These 7 T cell receptor beta chains share one sample of origin, sequenced in a study of PD-1 blockade in classical Hodgkin lymphoma. Sequencing was performed with immunoSEQ multiplex PCR; in TCRdb, only in-frame clones are kept and a portion is missing. The data contain 40,000 to 65,000 clones, about 84% of them singletons. Every patient had relapsed following autologous stem cell transplantation, and cohorts differed in brentuximab vedotin exposure. The starting material was peripheral blood mononuclear cells (PBMCs), obtained at baseline. Source of these receptors: a human donor with classical Hodgkin lymphoma.

This clone has only one observation. The rearrangement joins TRBV10-3 to TRBJ1-2; 7 nucleotides agree with TRBD1. The CDR3 contains 13 residues. In germline, CDR1 is ENHRY, CDR2 SYGVKD. With 10 bases clipped from V and 2 bases from J, the junction kept 7 bases outside the gene matches. The CDR3 reads CATYRGPNYGYTF. As DNA, the CDR3 is TGTGCCACTTACAGGGGCCCCAACTATGGCTACACCTTC.

The chain joins TRBV4-1 to TRBJ2-5, with a possible D match to TRBD2 (6 bases). CDR1 and CDR2 (germline): MGHRA, YSYEKL. The CDR3 runs 13 residues. Deletions cut 7 bases from V and 4 bases from J, with 13 bases between. The CDR3 nucleotides are TGCGCCAGCACCGGGAGAGAGGCAGAGACCCAGTACTTC. It codes for CASTGREAETQYF.

This clone was found a few times. The chain recombines TRBV5-1 with TRBJ1-2, with a possible D match to TRBD1 (6 bases). V dropped 4 bases and J dropped 3 bases, with 22 bases sitting between them. The germline V gene has CDR1 SGHRS and CDR2 YFSETQ. The CDR3 runs to 17 residues. CDR3: CASSATNTWGADYGYTF. The CDR3 DNA follows: TGCGCCAGCAGCGCGACTAATACATGGGGGGCGGACTATGGCTACACCTTC.

To note about this clone: One end of the junction varies from germline; a read error may be responsible. The CDR3: CASSPSGALTRELFF. CDR3 nucleotide sequence: TGTGCCAGCAGCCCTTCGGGGGCGCTCACCCGGGAGCTGTTTTTT. J is TRBJ2-2 and V is TRBV9, with D perhaps given as TRBD1 or TRBD2 (6 bases each). The CDR3 runs to 15 residues. Per germline, CDR1 SGDLS and CDR2 YYNGEE. Combining the CDR3 with reference TRBV9 and TRBJ2-2 gives the whole variable domain DSGVTQTPKHLITATGQRVTLRCSPRSGDLSVYWYQQSLDQGLQFLIQYYNGEERAKGNILERFSAQQFPDLHSELNLSSLELGDSALYFCASSPSGALTRELFFGEGSRLTVL.

The genes are TRBV11-1 and TRBJ2-3; 8 positions match TRBD2. V was pared by 5 bases and J by 0 bases, with 4 bases of the junction left unmatched. Looked up from germline, CDR1 is SGHAT and CDR2 is FQDESV (reference sequence). The CDR3 runs 15 residues. The CDR3 sequence is CASSRTSGSTDTQYF. The CDR3 DNA follows: TGTGCCAGCAGCCGCACTAGCGGTAGCACAGATACGCAGTATTTT.

DNA of the CDR3: TGCGCCAGCAGCCGACGTACAGGGAAGACAGATACGCAGTATTTT. It encodes CASSRRTGKTDTQYF. V and J are TRBV4-3 and TRBJ2-3, with D possibly being TRBD1 (6 bases). V was trimmed by 4 bases and J by 3 bases, leaving 14 bases between them. This CDR3 is 15 amino acids long. Germline V gives CDR1 LGHNA, CDR2 YSLEER.

The table lists this clone with a few counts. The chain recombines TRBV5-8 with TRBJ1-5; unclear D gene. The germline V and J ends were trimmed by 5 bases and 0 bases, with 12 bases remaining between them. The CDR3 runs to 15 residues. Germline V gene data show CDR1 as SGHTS and CDR2 as YDEGEE. CDR3 amino acids: CASSSDWYSNQPQHF. CDR3 in DNA: TGTGCCAGCAGTTCCGACTGGTATAGCAATCAGCCCCAGCATTTT. The entire variable domain, with the rest obtained from reference TRBV5-8 and TRBJ1-5, is as follows: EAGVTQSPTHLIKTRGQQATLRCSPISGHTSVYWYQQALGLGLQFLLWYDEGEERNRGNFPPRFSGRQFPNYSSELNVNALELEDSALYLCASSSDWYSNQPQHFGDGTRLSIL.